The next 24 T cell receptor beta chains were all read from a single sample in a study of vaccination and CD4 T cells after COVID-19. Once obtained from cultured CD4+ T cells, the DNA was sequenced using the Oncomine TCR Beta short-read assay. TCRdb reprocessed the PCR reads with MiXCR, giving one entry per CDR3 protein. Among more than 20,000 distinct CDR3 sequences, less than 35% were seen once, and the ten largest hold about 10%. Indicated time point: late sampling 161 to 241 days after vaccination in three convalescent patients. As for treatment: approximately nine-day PBMC culture with coronavirus spike peptide pools or control peptides (ViraFEST assay). Which antigens these TCRs recognize remains unknown. The material was CD4+ T cells from blood, cultured in vitro, obtained about 7 months after SARS-CoV-2 vaccination. These receptors all come from a human donor who had recovered from COVID-19.

Only a few counts were recorded for this clonotype. The V call is TRBV7-8, the J call TRBJ2-2; 10 bases line up with TRBD2. CDR3 length: 17 amino acids. Germline values: CDR1 SGHVS, CDR2 FQNEAQ. The V segment lost 1 base and the J segment 6 bases; nucleotides outside the gene matches: 8. Here the CDR3 DNA reads TGTGCCAGCAGCTTAGTAGGGCTAGCGGGGGTCGCCGGGGAGCTGTTTTTT. It is translated as CASSLVGLAGVAGELFF.

This clonotype occurred a few times. V and J are TRBV20-1 and TRBJ1-1; D is uncertain. CDR1 is DFQATT and CDR2 is SNEGSKA in the germline V gene (reference sequence). CDR3 length: 14 residues. The V and J ends lost 0 bases and 0 bases respectively, with 8 bases between them. CDR3 in amino acids: CSARDGRMNTEAFF. CDR3 bases: TGCAGTGCTAGAGACGGACGTATGAACACTGAAGCTTTCTTT.

The rearrangement uses TRBV20-1 and TRBJ1-5, with 7 bases fitting TRBD1. Unmatched junction bases numbered 3, after V lost 0 bases and J lost 4 bases. Looked up from germline, CDR1 is DFQATT and CDR2 is SNEGSKA (reference sequence). The CDR3 sequence is 14 residues long. CDR3 DNA sequence: TGCAGTGCTAGAGAGACAGGGCGGAATCAGCCCCAGCATTTT. Its translation is CSARETGRNQPQHF.

This clonotype was detected a few times. The chain is built from TRBV20-1 and TRBJ1-2, with TRBD1 matching over 9 bases. This CDR3 has 15 residues. Germline-derived CDR1 and CDR2 are DFQATT and SNEGSKA (reference sequence). Trimming cost V 3 bases and J 7 bases; bases outside gene matches: 12. The CDR3 protein is CSASAPQQGAGGYTF. The CDR3 DNA is TGCAGTGCTAGTGCTCCCCAACAGGGGGCGGGTGGCTACACCTTC.

The CDR3 here is CATIKGGGGYNEQFF. In DNA, the CDR3 is TGTGCCACCATAAAGGGGGGGGGTGGATACAATGAGCAGTTCTTC. This chain uses TRBV6-1 with TRBJ2-1, with a weak D call TRBD2 (7 bases). Germline CDR1 is MNHNS and CDR2 is SASEGT. Trimming removed 10 bases at V and 4 bases at J, with 20 bases between. The CDR3 is made up of 15 amino acids.

The chain couples TRBV7-9 to TRBJ1-5; D remains unclear. Per germline, CDR1 SEHNR and CDR2 FQNEAQ (reference sequence). CDR3 length: 13 residues. Trimming took 3 bases from V and 0 from J, leaving 3 bases between them. CDR3 residues: CASSFDSNQPQHF. The CDR3 bases are TGTGCCAGCAGCTTTGATAGCAATCAGCCCCAGCATTTT.

The rearrangement links TRBV2 to TRBJ1-5; 10 nucleotides match TRBD1. The V and J ends lost 6 bases and 5 bases, in that order; junction bases with no gene match: 13. Germline V gives CDR1 SNHLY, CDR2 FYNNEI. The CDR3 totals 17 residues. As DNA, the CDR3 is TGTGCCAGCAGCAACCCCCGGACAGGGGGGCCGGATCAGCCCCAGCATTTT. Encoded protein: CASSNPRTGGPDQPQHF.

The rearrangement links TRBV7-9 to TRBJ2-5; possibly TRBD1 for D (5 bases). V was clipped by 2 bases and J by 0 bases, with 10 bases between them. Germline V gene data show CDR1 as SEHNR and CDR2 as FQNEAQ (reference sequence). The CDR3 loop spans 15 amino acids. This CDR3 reads CASSLSQGNQETQYF. CDR3 nucleotides: TGTGCCAGCAGCTTATCTCAGGGTAACCAAGAGACCCAGTACTTC.

The gene calls are TRBV18 and TRBJ2-7; no clear D. V was trimmed by 3 bases and J by 1 base, leaving 10 bases between them. CDR1 is KGHSH, CDR2 LQKENI, per germline. CDR3 length equals 14 residues. In nucleotides, the CDR3 is TGTGCCAGCTCACCGCGCGCGGAATCCTACGAGCAGTACTTC. This gives the protein CASSPRAESYEQYF.

The J gene is TRBJ2-1, the V gene TRBV29-1; TRBD1 matches at 7 bases. V trimming: 6 bases; J trimming: 8 bases; junction bases outside the gene matches: 7. In germline, CDR1 is SQVTM, CDR2 ANQGSEA. The CDR3 sequence is 12 residues long. CDR3 sequence: CSVTGVVDEQFF. In DNA form, the CDR3 reads TGCAGCGTCACAGGGGTCGTGGATGAGCAGTTCTTC.

The sample holds a few counts of this clonotype. This sequence joins TRBV7-9 and TRBJ2-5; possible D gene TRBD1, 7 bases. CDR3 length equals 16 residues. Trimming shortened V by 4 bases and J by 5 bases, and 20 bases separated the two germline ends. Germline CDR1 SEHNR, CDR2 FQNEAQ (reference sequence). CDR3 nucleotide sequence: TGTGCCAGCAGCTCAGAAAACAGGGGAGGAGGGGAGACCCAGTACTTC. It codes for CASSSENRGGGETQYF.

This clonotype was counted a few times. This chain connects TRBV20-1 to TRBJ2-1, with TRBD2 matching over 12 bases. With V trimmed by 3 bases and J by 4 bases, 7 bases remained unmatched. CDR1 and CDR2 from the germline V gene are DFQATT and SNEGSKA (reference sequence). CDR3 size: 16 residues. DNA for the CDR3: TGCAGTGCTAGCCCCGGGACTAGCGGGTCGTACAATGAGCAGTTCTTC. This codes for CSASPGTSGSYNEQFF.

The gene calls are TRBV19 and TRBJ2-3; D tentatively reads TRBD1 or TRBD2 (5 bases each). The V end lost 3 bases, the J end lost 6 bases, and 10 bases lay between the germline ends. This CDR3 comprises 13 residues. Looked up from germline, CDR1 is LNHDA and CDR2 is SQIVND (reference sequence). The CDR3 is CASSMGVRDTQYF. The CDR3 DNA is TGTGCCAGTAGTATGGGGGTAAGGGATACGCAGTATTTT.

The gene calls are TRBV7-3 and TRBJ2-5; D gene ambiguous. With 1 base removed from V and 5 bases from J, the gap between germline ends came to 14 bases. The CDR3 spans 15 residues. Germline lookup yields CDR1 SGHTA and CDR2 FQGTGA. CDR3 sequence reads: CASSLRPSLRETQYF. CDR3 in DNA: TGTGCCAGCAGCTTAAGGCCTAGTCTTCGCGAGACCCAGTACTTC.

The CDR3 DNA reads as TGTGCCAGCAGCCCGGGACTAGCGGACAATGAGCAGTTCTTC. Translated, it gives CASSPGLADNEQFF. The rearrangement links TRBV5-4 to TRBJ2-1, with 11 bases matching TRBD2. V shed 4 bases and J 5 bases; nucleotides not matched to a gene: 2. The germline V gene has CDR1 SGHNT and CDR2 YYREEE (reference sequence). The CDR3 has 14 residues.

This clonotype was observed a few times. This sequence joins TRBV20-1 and TRBJ1-1; no clear D. Germline V gene lookup returns CDR1 DFQATT and CDR2 SNEGSKA (reference sequence). Trimming cost V 5 bases and J 7 bases, with 11 bases left between them. There are 11 residues in the CDR3. The CDR3 DNA reads TGCAGTGCTCTTGACACCTTTGAAGCTTTCTTT. Its translation: CSALDTFEAFF.

This clonotype was detected once. This chain joins TRBV10-3 and TRBJ2-1; D assignment may be TRBD1 or TRBD2 (5 bases each). Trimming took 6 bases from V and 0 from J, leaving 24 bases between them. This CDR3 comprises 19 residues. Germline loops: CDR1 ENHRY, CDR2 SYGVKD. The CDR3 is CAISAEGPRGGSSYNEQFF. In DNA, the CDR3 is TGTGCCATCAGCGCTGAGGGCCCAAGGGGCGGGTCCTCCTACAATGAGCAGTTCTTC.

The CDR3 protein is CSARNGRLGGNTIYF. DNA of the CDR3: TGCAGTGCTAGAAACGGCAGGCTCGGAGGAAACACCATATATTTT. This chain joins TRBV20-1 and TRBJ1-3; D remains ambiguous. CDR1 DFQATT and CDR2 SNEGSKA come from the germline V gene (reference sequence). V was pared by 2 bases and J by 4 bases, with 15 bases between. This CDR3 region has 15 residues.

The V and J genes are TRBV7-2 and TRBJ2-3, with a possible D match to TRBD1 (6 bases). In germline, CDR1 is SGHTA, CDR2 FQGNSA. The V and J ends lost 1 base and 2 bases respectively, with 10 bases between them. The CDR3 covers 15 residues. CDR3 DNA sequence: TGTGCCAGCAGCTTAGTAGGGACACTCACAGATACGCAGTATTTT. This gives the protein CASSLVGTLTDTQYF.

The sample holds a few counts of this clonotype. The gene calls are TRBV7-2 and TRBJ2-7; TRBD2 agrees at 8 bases. Trimming removed 5 bases from V and 1 base from J; junction bases left unmatched: 13. The CDR3 covers 17 residues. Per germline, CDR1 SGHTA and CDR2 FQGNSA. The DNA for the CDR3 is TGTGCCAGCAGCCGTCAACGGGTTAGCGGGGATTCCTACGAGCAGTACTTC. Translation gives CASSRQRVSGDSYEQYF.

A few counts support this clonotype. The gene calls are TRBV2 and TRBJ1-1; 8 bases align to TRBD1. Trimming cost V 8 bases and J 6 bases; bases outside gene matches: 8. Germline V lookup: CDR1 SNHLY, CDR2 FYNNEI. There are 13 residues in the CDR3. The CDR3 bases are TGTGCCAGCGGATGGACAGGGACCCCTGAAGCTTTCTTT. This codes for CASGWTGTPEAFF.

The V call is TRBV27, the J call TRBJ1-2; TRBD1 matches 7 bases. The CDR3 length is 14 residues. The junction had 5 bases not matched to a gene; V was cut back by 2 bases and J by 5 bases. Germline V gene data show CDR1 as MNHEY and CDR2 as SMNVEV (reference sequence). DNA of the CDR3: TGTGCCAGCAGTTTAGGGACAGCTGATTATGGCTACACCTTC. As protein: CASSLGTADYGYTF.

CDR3 in amino acids: CASSYGTHREAFF. The CDR3, as DNA: TGTGCCAGCAGTTATGGGACCCATCGGGAAGCTTTCTTT. The chain joins TRBV6-5 to TRBJ1-1; D might be TRBD1 (5 bases). The CDR3 totals 13 residues. From germline, CDR1 is MNHEY and CDR2 SVGAGI. V lost 3 bases, J lost 8 bases, and 13 bases lay in between.

This clonotype has only a few counts. J is TRBJ2-7 and V is TRBV20-1; 10 bases match TRBD2. CDR3 length: 15 residues. Germline V lookup: CDR1 DFQATT, CDR2 SNEGSKA (reference sequence). The trim removed 5 bases at V and 4 bases at J, leaving 11 bases unmatched. This CDR3 reads CSAQNPSGSRYEQYF. DNA for the CDR3: TGCAGTGCTCAGAATCCTAGCGGGAGTAGGTACGAGCAGTACTTC.